This TCR beta chain was recovered during a study of T cells after yellow fever vaccination. Findings and caveats of the study: After the booster, 96% of CD4 and about nine tenths of CD8 primary-response clones were re-detected.

Concerning this clonotype: Its matching antigen is unknown.

Template switching by 5'RACE produced TCR cDNA, adding a universal primer site and UMIs. One entry per CDR3 protein results from TCRdb running MiXCR on the 5' RACE reads. The profile shows under 100,000 distinct CDR3 sequences, around 5.5% of them singletons. The V gene lost 3 bases and the J gene lost 8 bases, with 17 bases spanning the gap. The CDR3 length is 14 residues. Germline V gene sequence: CDR1 SGHDT, CDR2 YYEEEE. The rearrangement uses TRBV5-6 and TRBJ1-2; D is perhaps TRBD1 (5 bases). The material sequenced was CD8+ T cells sorted from PBMCs, taken 10 days after the yellow fever booster vaccination. This receptor was obtained from a man between 18 and 35 years old who received the YFV17D yellow fever vaccine. The CDR3 is CASSSGGGARGYTF. The CDR3 nucleotides are TGTGCCAGCAGCTCGGGCGGCGGGGCACGAGGCTACACCTTC.